The 15 T cell receptor beta chains reported below all come from one sample, sequenced in a study of blood T cell repertoires in COVID-19. The method was immunoSEQ multiplex PCR; TCRdb's version includes in-frame clones alone and lacks a portion of them. Of about 530,000 clones in the sample, approximately 88% are singletons; the top ten hold 7.5% to 9.5%. The sequenced material came from peripheral blood. These receptors were taken from a woman in her forties or fifties with COVID-19, enrolled during active disease.

This clone showed up just once. The rearrangement links TRBV6-5 to TRBJ2-3, with no clear D. Looked up from germline, CDR1 is MNHEY and CDR2 is SVGAGI. V lost 0 bases, J lost 8 bases, and 6 bases lay in between. The CDR3 loop spans 12 amino acids. CDR3 amino acids: CASSYSRGTQYF. The CDR3, as DNA: TGTGCCAGCAGTTACTCTCGCGGTACGCAGTATTTT.

V and J are TRBV25-1 and TRBJ2-1; no definite D call. In germline, CDR1 is MGHDK, CDR2 SYGVNS. Trimming stripped 0 bases from V and 7 bases from J, with 7 bases between. The CDR3 length is 13 residues. CDR3 sequence reads: CASSEYSRNEQFF. The CDR3, as DNA: TGTGCCAGCAGTGAATATTCACGGAATGAGCAGTTCTTC.

The V gene is TRBV5-1, the J gene TRBJ2-1; 8 positions agree with TRBD1. This CDR3 spans 15 amino acids. The junction had 3 bases not matched to a gene; V was cut back by 2 bases and J by 2 bases. Germline V CDR1 and CDR2: SGHRS, YFSETQ. The chain's CDR3 is CASSLTGGTYNEQFF. The CDR3, as DNA: TGCGCCAGCAGCTTAACAGGGGGGACCTACAATGAGCAGTTCTTC.

V and J are TRBV3-1 (or the pseudogene TRBV3-2) and TRBJ2-1; D may be TRBD2 (6 bases). The CDR3 contains 13 residues. Trimming removed 4 bases from V and 13 bases from J, with 17 bases in between. Germline V gives CDR1 LGHDT, CDR2 YNNKEL (reference sequence). In nucleotides, the CDR3 is TGTGCCAGCAGCCTAACCCGGGACTCCTACCAGTTCTTC. Protein sequence: CASSLTRDSYQFF.

The CDR3 nucleotides are TGTGCCTGTAGGGACAGGGGGCCAGATACGCAGTATTTT. This translates into CACRDRGPDTQYF. The chain couples TRBV30 to TRBJ2-3, with 12 bases fitting TRBD1. This CDR3 spans 13 amino acids. Germline CDR1 is GTSNPN and CDR2 is SVGIG (reference sequence). With V trimmed by 6 bases and J by 4 bases, 2 bases remained unmatched.

This chain joins TRBV28 and TRBJ2-1; 8 bases agree with TRBD2. Per germline, CDR1 MDHEN and CDR2 SYDVKM. V trimming: 4 bases; J trimming: 7 bases; junction bases outside the gene matches: 9. The CDR3 runs to 15 residues. CDR3 coding DNA: TGTGCCAGCAGTTGGTTCGGGGGGGCTATAAATGAGCAGTTCTTC. It codes for CASSWFGGAINEQFF.

This chain joins TRBV11-2 and TRBJ1-3, with D possibly matching TRBD1 (5 bases). In germline, CDR1 is SGHAT, CDR2 FQNNGV. Trimming shortened V by 2 bases and J by 8 bases, and 19 bases separated the two germline ends. The CDR3 covers 16 residues. The CDR3 region is CASSLQAGPGGDTIYF. DNA of the CDR3: TGTGCCAGCAGCTTACAAGCGGGGCCGGGCGGTGACACCATATATTTT.

V and J are TRBV2 and TRBJ2-3; TRBD1 matches 7 bases. This CDR3 has 12 residues. Trimming took 7 bases from V and 7 from J; bases not matched to a gene: 5. Germline lookup yields CDR1 SNHLY and CDR2 FYNNEI. The CDR3 loop reads CASISDRNTQYF. The DNA of the CDR3 is TGTGCCAGCATTTCGGACAGGAATACGCAGTATTTT.

This chain uses TRBV18 with TRBJ2-3; 8 positions agree with TRBD2. The germline gives CDR1 KGHSH, CDR2 LQKENI. V was clipped by 2 bases and J by 4 bases; unmatched bases: 2. There are 14 residues in the CDR3. Here the CDR3 reads CASSPSRGADTQYF. DNA for the CDR3: TGTGCCAGCTCACCATCGCGGGGGGCAGATACGCAGTATTTT.

The gene calls are TRBV10-2 and TRBJ2-7; TRBD1 agrees at 8 bases. This CDR3 spans 13 amino acids. V shed 10 bases, J shed 5 bases, and the junction held 10 bases outside the gene matches. Germline CDR1 WSHSY, CDR2 SAAADI. DNA of the CDR3: TGCGCCACCCTCGAGGACAGGGTCCACGAGCAGTACTTC. Encoded protein: CATLEDRVHEQYF.

The genes are TRBV5-1 and TRBJ2-5, with 8 bases fitting TRBD2. V lost 2 bases, J lost 5 bases, and 8 bases stayed unmatched. This CDR3 contains 15 residues. CDR1 and CDR2 from the germline V gene are SGHRS and YFSETQ. This chain's CDR3 is CASSLAGADRETQYF. The CDR3, as DNA: TGCGCCAGCAGCTTAGCGGGGGCAGATAGGGAGACCCAGTACTTC.

The gene calls are TRBV19 and TRBJ1-2, with D uncertain. The CDR3 totals 12 residues. V lost 4 bases and J lost 8, with 11 bases in between. CDR1 and CDR2 (germline): LNHDA, SQIVND (reference sequence). This CDR3 is CASSSTALGYTF. For the CDR3, the DNA is TGTGCCAGTAGTAGTACAGCCCTCGGCTACACCTTC.

The chain combines TRBV14 with TRBJ2-1; D is perhaps TRBD1 (6 bases). The CDR3 totals 13 residues. With 8 bases removed from V and 5 bases from J, the gap between germline ends came to 13 bases. The germline V gene has CDR1 SGHDN and CDR2 FVKESK. CDR3 sequence: CASLPTGNNEQFF. CDR3 nucleotides: TGTGCCAGCCTACCGACAGGTAACAATGAGCAGTTCTTC.

This clone occurred once. J is TRBJ2-1 and V is TRBV29-1, with D possibly matching TRBD2 (5 bases). The CDR3 contains 13 residues. Germline loops: CDR1 SQVTM, CDR2 ANQGSEA. V lost 2 bases to trimming and J lost 9 bases, with 14 bases between them. In DNA form, the CDR3 reads TGCAGCGTTGAACAAGTGGGAGAAGGTGAGCAGTTCTTC. Translating it yields CSVEQVGEGEQFF.

The chain links TRBV12-3 or TRBV12-4 to TRBJ2-7; D not resolved. V gave up 1 base and J gave up 12 bases, with 13 bases separating them. The CDR3 consists of 12 residues. Here the CDR3 reads CASSLVGTLRYF. CDR3 DNA sequence: TGTGCCAGCAGTTTAGTGGGCACCCTCAGGTACTTC.